The following is a TCR beta chain sequence with its context. Its antigen is not identified. In germline, CDR1 is SSHAT, CDR2 FNYEAQ (reference sequence). The V and J ends lost 6 bases and 2 bases respectively, with 7 bases between them. There are 13 residues in the CDR3. This record comes from a study of shared clonotypes between healthy human individuals. Across the study: Sampling drew on donors who were a couple of women and a few men aged 18 to 49. Broader study findings: Shared clonotypes across all four donors exceeded non-shared ones in generation probability.

Generated by immunoSEQ multiplex PCR, the TCRdb table keeps only in-frame clones and is missing some. The sample lists approximately 530,000 clones, approximately 95% seen once, with 0.055% to 0.075% in the top ten. The clonotype was recovered from a woman in her twenties or thirties in good health. The sample consisted of naive CD4+ T cells sorted from blood. As for subset: CD45RA+ positively selected. The rearrangement joins TRBV7-7 to TRBJ2-2; D is unclear. CDR3 DNA: TGTGCCAGCAGACGGCCCAACACCGGGGAGCTGTTTTTT. Encoded protein: CASRRPNTGELFF. Using reference TRBV7-7 and TRBJ2-2 for the parts outside the CDR3, the full variable domain is GAGVSQSPRYKVTKRGQDVTLRCDPISSHATLYWYQQALGQGPEFLTYFNYEAQPDKSGLPSDRFSAERPEGSISTLTIQRTEQRDSAMYRCASRRPNTGELFFGEGSRLTVL.